This entry features one T cell receptor beta chain sequence. No antigen is known for it. Base quality data are lacking; no much larger clone is found one base away. Sequencing was performed on an Illumina HiSeq 1500. In-frame beta chains were kept once TCRdb had trimmed the public reads at Q25 with fastp and called clones with MiXCR. Each CDR3 protein gets just one entry, which takes the most common genes and DNA from the rows behind it. The sample table holds about 320,000 distinct CDR3 sequences, of which 9% to 9.5% were seen once. About 3.9% of the sample goes to the ten largest clones. The data originate from a study of T cell repertoires in cytomegalovirus infection (dated by TCRdb to the late 2010s). About the full investigation: The HLA type of each donor mattered for the analysis, because public TCR beta signatures pointed to carriage of CMV infection along with the matching HLA type.

CDR1 and CDR2 were assigned from the germline V gene (reference sequence) as GTSNPN and SVGIG. Including cysteine and phenylalanine, the CDR3 has 12 amino acids. The read is trimmed to its CDR3 DNA, 36 bases read in frame from base 1. V and J are truncated by 3 bases and 10 bases respectively, leaving an intervening sequence of 12 bases. Results and caveats for the whole study, not just this receptor: Carriers of CMV infection plus the relevant HLA type were discriminated by the cumulative frequency of public TCR beta family members in the study cohort and in an independent approximately 350-donor cohort. The ex vivo response was dominated by HLA-C-restricted CMV-specific TCR beta clonotypes, which also provided the single most frequent clonotype in two of eight donors.

Sequenced: PBMCs. The sequence was collected from a human donor in good health (CMV status not recorded). Some clones in this sample may be carry-over from other donors' samples. The V gene is TRBV30 and the J gene is TRBJ1-4; the D gene is unclear. The CDR3 here reads CAWSRRPGKLFF. The DNA is as follows: TGTGCCTGGAGCAGGAGACCGGGAAAACTGTTTTTT.